Below are 21 T cell receptor beta chains sequenced from a single sample in a study of blood T cell repertoires in COVID-19 (TCRdb year 2020). The protocol used for the library was the immunoSEQ multiplex PCR assay. Drawn from immuneACCESS, this table holds only the in-frame rearrangements with V and J called that TCRdb kept. Clones are partly lost; checked studies trace under half to an unresolved V gene and leave the rest unexplained. The sample contains 85,000 to 90,000 clones, more than 75% of them found a single time. Clones ranked in the top ten supply 20% to 30% of the sample. Sequencing input: peripheral blood. These receptors were obtained from a human donor in a cohort sampled during active COVID-19.

The chain uses TRBV5-1 and TRBJ2-5; 11 bases agree with TRBD1. CDR1 and CDR2 from the germline V gene are SGHRS and YFSETQ. The CDR3 totals 13 residues. The J segment lost 5 bases and the V segment lost 5 bases, leaving 2 bases of the junction unmatched. CDR3 bases: TGCGCCAGCAGAGGGACAGGGGGGGAGACCCAGTACTTC. This gives the protein CASRGTGGETQYF.

The CDR3: CASSLAGGMVDTQYF. CDR3 nucleotide sequence: TGTGCCAGCAGCCTAGCGGGAGGGATGGTAGATACGCAGTATTTT. V usage is TRBV9 and J usage is TRBJ2-3; 12 bases map to TRBD2. The germline V gene encodes CDR1 SGDLS and CDR2 YYNGEE. The CDR3 length is 15 residues. With 4 bases clipped from V and 5 bases from J, the junction kept 5 bases outside the gene matches.

The genes are TRBV4-1 and TRBJ1-2; D is possibly TRBD1 (6 bases). Trimming stripped 2 bases from V and 2 bases from J, with 15 bases between. The germline V gene encodes CDR1 MGHRA and CDR2 YSYEKL. This CDR3 is 16 amino acids long. The CDR3 here is CASSQPRGRVNYGYTF. For the CDR3, the DNA is TGCGCCAGCAGCCAACCCAGGGGACGGGTGAACTATGGCTACACCTTC.

Only a few counts were recorded for this clone. The rearrangement links TRBV9 to TRBJ1-1; D not certain. V was clipped by 4 bases and J by 11 bases, with 21 bases between them. This CDR3 is built from 14 residues. CDR1 and CDR2 from the germline V gene are SGDLS and YYNGEE. The CDR3 nucleotides read TGTGCCAGCAGCCCTCACGACCAGGATCCCCTGGCTTTCTTT. Amino acids: CASSPHDQDPLAFF.

The CDR3 DNA reads TGCGCCAGCAGTAAGGAGGCAGGGGGAAACACTGAAGCTTTCTTT. This sequence encodes CASSKEAGGNTEAFF. This chain uses TRBV4-3 with TRBJ1-1; 7 bases agree with TRBD1. The V and J ends lost 6 bases and 2 bases, in that order; junction bases with no gene match: 9. From germline, CDR1 is LGHNA and CDR2 YSLEER. The CDR3 is 15 amino acids.

V is TRBV3-1 (or the pseudogene TRBV3-2) and J is TRBJ2-3, with TRBD1 matching over 9 bases. V was clipped by 6 bases and J by 0 bases; unmatched bases: 4. The CDR3 runs to 15 residues. Germline V gene sequence: CDR1 LGHDT, CDR2 YNNKEL (reference sequence). The CDR3 coding sequence is TGTGCCAGCAGTCCCGGGACAGGGAGCACAGATACGCAGTATTTT. Translating gives CASSPGTGSTDTQYF.

The V gene is TRBV10-3, the J gene TRBJ2-6; D is perhaps TRBD2 (5 bases). The germline CDR1 and CDR2 sequences are ENHRY and SYGVKD. Trimming took off 5 bases at V and 0 bases at J, with 17 bases between the two ends. The CDR3 contains 18 residues. DNA for the CDR3: TGTGCCATCAGTCCTCCTGGACTCCTGGACTCTGGGGCCAACGTCCTGACTTTC. Translation gives CAISPPGLLDSGANVLTF.

This chain connects TRBV28 to TRBJ1-5; D unclear. This CDR3 is 17 amino acids long. CDR1 and CDR2 (germline): MDHEN, SYDVKM. Trimming removed 6 bases from V and 6 bases from J, with 24 bases in between. DNA of the CDR3: TGTGCCAGCAGCCTTACGCACGGGTCATTCCTAGCTCAGCCCCAGCATTTT. It is translated as CASSLTHGSFLAQPQHF.

Only one count was recorded for this clone. This chain uses TRBV5-6 with TRBJ2-1; 10 nucleotides align to TRBD2. After removal of 2 bases from V and 12 bases from J, the junction contained 14 bases not matched to a gene. The CDR3 has 16 amino acids. Germline V gives CDR1 SGHDT, CDR2 YYEEEE. In DNA form, the CDR3 reads TGTGCCAGCAGCTTACCCGGGGGAGCGGGAGGGAGGGGGCAGTTCTTC. Translation gives CASSLPGGAGGRGQFF.

In its sample, this clone was seen once. The chain couples TRBV6-2 or TRBV6-3 to TRBJ1-5; the D gene is possibly TRBD1 (6 bases). Germline CDR1 MNHEY, CDR2 SVGEGT. The CDR3 spans 15 residues. Between the trimmed V and J ends, which lost 6 bases and 0 bases, there was a span of 12 bases. The CDR3 spells CASSGTPYSNQPQHF. The CDR3 region has the DNA TGTGCCAGCAGCGGGACACCCTATAGCAATCAGCCCCAGCATTTT.

The rearrangement joins TRBV4-3 to TRBJ2-1; possibly TRBD2 for D (6 bases). Trimming pared 0 bases from V and 0 bases from J, leaving 6 bases between. CDR3 length equals 15 residues. Germline CDR1 and CDR2: LGHNA and YSLEER. CDR3 sequence reads: CASSQDGGSYNEQFF. In nucleotides, the CDR3 is TGCGCCAGCAGCCAAGACGGGGGCTCCTACAATGAGCAGTTCTTC.

This clone has a single count. The rearrangement links TRBV11-2 to TRBJ2-7; 14 bases are a match to TRBD2. The junction had 2 bases not matched to a gene; V was cut back by 4 bases and J by 0 bases. The CDR3 contains 16 residues. Germline V gene sequence: CDR1 SGHAT, CDR2 FQNNGV. CDR3 sequence (DNA): TGTGCCAGCAGCTCAGGGACTAGCGGGGGCTCCTACGAGCAGTACTTC. It specifies CASSSGTSGGSYEQYF.

V is TRBV2 and J is TRBJ1-2; 9 bases agree with TRBD1. V trimming: 7 bases; J trimming: 4 bases; junction bases outside the gene matches: 10. The CDR3 extends over 15 amino acids. Germline V CDR1 and CDR2: SNHLY, FYNNEI. CDR3 sequence (DNA): TGTGCCAGCAACTATAGGACAGGGGAGGCCTATGGCTACACCTTC. Its protein product is CASNYRTGEAYGYTF.

J is TRBJ2-3 and V is TRBV5-1; TRBD1 is a possible D gene (6 bases). CDR1 and CDR2 from the germline V gene are SGHRS and YFSETQ. V lost 4 bases and J lost 6, with 15 bases in between. This CDR3 has 14 residues. The CDR3 bases are TGCGCCAGCAGCACCTTGACAGGCCAGGATACGCAGTATTTT. Translation: CASSTLTGQDTQYF.

The rearrangement uses TRBV2 and TRBJ2-2; 8 nucleotides line up with TRBD1. The CDR3 is 15 amino acids. Losses at the gene ends were 6 bases for V and 5 bases for J; bases not matched to a gene: 8. The germline CDR1 and CDR2 sequences are SNHLY and FYNNEI. The DNA of the CDR3 is TGTGCCAGCAGGGCGATACAGGGGGGAACCGGGGAGCTGTTTTTT. Protein: CASRAIQGGTGELFF.

This clone was seen a few times. The chain joins TRBV12-3 or TRBV12-4 to TRBJ1-2, with D perhaps TRBD1 (5 bases). The V end lost 8 bases, the J end lost 8 bases, and 15 bases lay between the germline ends. CDR3 length: 12 amino acids. The CDR3 region has the DNA TGTGCCAGCCGTGGGGCCTTAGGGGGCTACACCTTC. It codes for CASRGALGGYTF.

The chain couples TRBV6-2 or TRBV6-3 to TRBJ2-7; 7 bases agree with TRBD1. Per germline, CDR1 MNHEY and CDR2 SVGEGT. The CDR3 extends over 13 amino acids. The junction had 8 bases not matched to a gene; V was cut back by 2 bases and J by 10 bases. CDR3 in amino acids: CASSYAQTGVQYF. CDR3 DNA sequence: TGTGCCAGCAGTTACGCCCAAACAGGGGTTCAGTACTTC.

The gene calls are TRBV4-3 and TRBJ2-7, with 9 bases that match TRBD1. The CDR3 consists of 14 residues. The trim removed 3 bases at V and 4 bases at J, leaving 4 bases unmatched. Germline CDR1 and CDR2: LGHNA and YSLEER. CDR3 nucleotides: TGCGCCAGCAGCCATGGGACAGGGATGTACGAGCAGTACTTC. Translated, it gives CASSHGTGMYEQYF.

This chain links TRBV5-4 with TRBJ2-1; D may be TRBD2 (6 bases). The V gene's germline CDR1 is SGHNT and CDR2 YYREEE (reference sequence). This CDR3 is 15 amino acids long. V shed 2 bases and J shed 3 bases, with 12 bases lying between them. CDR3 loop: CASSFFGAGYNEQFF. In DNA, the CDR3 is TGTGCCAGCAGCTTTTTCGGAGCGGGCTACAATGAGCAGTTCTTC.

The V call is TRBV28, the J call TRBJ1-5; maybe TRBD1 (6 bases). Germline V gives CDR1 MDHEN, CDR2 SYDVKM. Trimming took 5 bases from V and 2 from J, leaving 10 bases between them. The CDR3 has 14 residues. The CDR3 DNA is TGTGCCAGCAGTCGACGGACAGGCAATCAGCCCCAGCATTTT. Translating it yields CASSRRTGNQPQHF.

The CDR3 region has the DNA TGTGCCAGCAGTGGGACTCCGGGACAGTCTAACACTGAAGCTTTCTTT. Translation gives CASSGTPGQSNTEAFF. The chain has TRBV28 and TRBJ1-1, with 7 bases identical to TRBD1. This CDR3 is 16 amino acids long. Per the germline V gene, CDR1 is MDHEN and CDR2 is SYDVKM. Germline trimming cut 5 bases from V and 2 bases from J; bases unmatched to any gene: 11. The complete variable domain, with remaining parts taken from reference TRBV28 and TRBJ1-1, reads DVKVTQSSRYLVKRTGEKVFLECVQDMDHENMFWYRQDPGLGLRLIYFSYDVKMKEKGDIPEGYSVSREKKERFSLILESASTNQTSMYLCASSGTPGQSNTEAFFGQGTRLTVV.